A single sample gave rise to the 20 T cell receptor beta chains below, sequenced in a study of cytomegalovirus exposure and HLA in healthy donors (dated by TCRdb to 2017 to 2019). Preparation of the library involved the immunoSEQ multiplex PCR assay. A mixture of 60 forward primers for TCR Vbeta segments and 13 reverse primers for TCR Jbeta segments was used in the multiplex PCR. TCRdb took this table from immuneACCESS and kept in-frame rearrangements with V and J called. Such tables lack part of the clones; where checked against another copy, unresolved V genes explain under half of the gap, and the rest is unexplained. The sample table contains 150,000 to 200,000 clones; only one count was recorded for around 68% of them. The ten biggest clones cover 1.5% of the sample. The sample consisted of PBMCs. These receptors were collected from a girl aged 5-17 years in good health and CMV-seronegative.

V gene TRBV18 combines with J gene TRBJ2-3; D not resolved. Deletions cut 2 bases from V and 1 base from J, with 4 bases between. Germline V lookup: CDR1 KGHSH, CDR2 LQKENI. The CDR3 length is 13 residues. CDR3 amino acids: CASSPVGTDTQYF. CDR3 in DNA: TGTGCCAGCTCACCAGTAGGCACAGATACGCAGTATTTT. Based on the CDR3 plus reference TRBV18 and TRBJ2-3, the full variable domain is NAGVMQNPRHLVRRRGQEARLRCSPMKGHSHVYWYRQLPEEGLKFMVYLQKENIIDESGMPKERFSAEFPKEGPSILRIQQVVRGDSAAYFCASSPVGTDTQYFGPGTRLTVL.

The genes are TRBV27 and TRBJ2-1, with 8 positions matching TRBD2. The CDR3 extends over 14 amino acids. V trimming: 5 bases; J trimming: 4 bases; junction bases outside the gene matches: 4. Germline CDR1 is MNHEY and CDR2 is SMNVEV (reference sequence). CDR3 bases: TGTGCCAGCAGTGACCAGCGGGGGTACAATGAGCAGTTCTTC. It translates to CASSDQRGYNEQFF.

This clone showed up just a few times. The rearrangement links TRBV6-6 to TRBJ1-1, with D maybe TRBD1 (5 bases). The CDR3 loop spans 14 amino acids. V lost 2 bases and J 0 bases, leaving 7 bases between the germline ends. CDR1 MNHNY and CDR2 SVGAGI come from the germline V gene (reference sequence). CDR3 residues: CASSYDSMNTEAFF. The CDR3 nucleotides read TGTGCCAGCAGTTACGACAGCATGAACACTGAAGCTTTCTTT.

CDR3 protein: CASSSGTGNMNTEAFF. The DNA of the CDR3 is TGTGCCAGCAGCTCCGGGACAGGGAACATGAACACTGAAGCTTTCTTT. This chain uses TRBV5-6 with TRBJ1-1; 9 nucleotides line up with TRBD1. CDR1 SGHDT and CDR2 YYEEEE come from the germline V gene. The CDR3 consists of 16 residues. V shed 3 bases, J shed 0 bases, and the junction held 6 bases outside the gene matches.

This clone was observed a few times. The genes are TRBV7-3 and TRBJ2-7; D possibly corresponds to TRBD2 (6 bases). Germline lookup yields CDR1 SGHTA and CDR2 FQGTGA. The CDR3 totals 14 residues. Trimming left V 0 bases short and J 4 bases short, with 10 bases between. The CDR3 reads CASSLTGAGYEQYF. The CDR3 nucleotides are TGTGCCAGCAGCTTAACCGGCGCGGGGTACGAGCAGTACTTC.

The V call is TRBV19, the J call TRBJ2-3, with TRBD2 matching 10 bases. The CDR3 is 15 amino acids. Germline assignment: CDR1 LNHDA and CDR2 SQIVND (reference sequence). After removal of 6 bases from V and 2 bases from J, the junction contained 5 bases not matched to a gene. The CDR3 nucleotides are TGTGCCAGTAGAAGGACTAGCGGTATCACAGATACGCAGTATTTT. It yields the protein CASRRTSGITDTQYF. The full variable domain, with the rest looked up from reference TRBV19 and TRBJ2-3, is DGGITQSPKYLFRKEGQNVTLSCEQNLNHDAMYWYRQDPGQGLRLIYYSQIVNDFQKGDIAEGYSVSREKKESFPLTVTSAQKNPTAFYLCASRRTSGITDTQYFGPGTRLTVL.

This chain uses TRBV5-1 with TRBJ1-2, with 7 bases matching TRBD1. Trimming took 3 bases from V and 6 from J; bases not matched to a gene: 11. This CDR3 has 15 amino acids. Germline CDR1 reads SGHRS; CDR2 reads YFSETQ. As DNA, the CDR3 is TGCGCCAGCAGCTCCCGACAGGGAAGGGTCCATGGCTACACCTTC. It is translated as CASSSRQGRVHGYTF. Based on the CDR3 plus reference TRBV5-1 and TRBJ1-2, the full variable domain is KAGVTQTPRYLIKTRGQQVTLSCSPISGHRSVSWYQQTPGQGLQFLFEYFSETQRNKGNFPGRFSGRQFSNSRSEMNVSTLELGDSALYLCASSSRQGRVHGYTFGSGTRLTVV.

This clone was recorded once. V and J are TRBV18 and TRBJ1-6; the D gene is possibly TRBD1 (5 bases). The V gene's germline CDR1 is KGHSH and CDR2 LQKENI. The CDR3 contains 13 residues. V lost 10 bases, J lost 7 bases, and 14 bases lay in between. As DNA, the CDR3 is TGTGCCACCGCAGGGCTACAGAATTCACCCCTCCACTTT. This translates into CATAGLQNSPLHF. Supplemented by reference TRBV18 and TRBJ1-6, the full variable domain reads NAGVMQNPRHLVRRRGQEARLRCSPMKGHSHVYWYRQLPEEGLKFMVYLQKENIIDESGMPKERFSAEFPKEGPSILRIQQVVRGDSAAYFCATAGLQNSPLHFGNGTRLTVT.

This clone was counted only a few times. The chain carries TRBV2 and TRBJ2-3; possible D gene TRBD1, 5 bases. Germline CDR1 is SNHLY and CDR2 is FYNNEI. CDR3 size: 17 residues. V was clipped by 5 bases and J by 1 base, with 19 bases between them. CDR3: CASSTRVLSRRTDTQYF. The DNA of the CDR3 is TGTGCCAGCAGTACCAGGGTGCTTTCCAGGCGCACAGATACGCAGTATTTT.

Notes on this clone: The sample holds other DNA sequences that translate to the same CDR3. The chain carries TRBV5-1 and TRBJ2-5, with unresolved D. CDR1 and CDR2 (germline): SGHRS, YFSETQ. Trimming took 0 bases from V and 1 from J, leaving 4 bases between them. CDR3 length equals 13 residues. DNA of the CDR3: TGCGCCAGCAGCTTGGGACTCCAAGAGACCCAGTACTTC. It is translated as CASSLGLQETQYF.

The chain combines TRBV28 with TRBJ1-5; D not resolved. Trimming took off 7 bases at V and 5 bases at J, with 9 bases between the two ends. Looked up from germline, CDR1 is MDHEN and CDR2 is SYDVKM. This CDR3 region has 12 residues. This CDR3 reads CASTLSHQPQHF. CDR3 coding DNA: TGTGCCAGCACCCTATCCCATCAGCCCCAGCATTTT.

The chain carries TRBV27 and TRBJ1-4, with TRBD1 identical over 10 bases. The CDR3 covers 15 residues. V trimming: 4 bases; J trimming: 12 bases; junction bases outside the gene matches: 11. Looked up from germline, CDR1 is MNHEY and CDR2 is SMNVEV (reference sequence). CDR3 nucleotides: TGTGCCAGCAGTTCGACAGGGGGCCCCTCCCCCCAACTGTTTTTT. Protein product: CASSSTGGPSPQLFF.

This clone was recorded a few times. The V gene is TRBV11-1, the J gene TRBJ2-7, with D unclear. Germline CDR1 reads SGHAT; CDR2 reads FQDESV (reference sequence). There are 14 residues in the CDR3. Trimming shortened V by 1 base and J by 0 bases, and 7 bases separated the two germline ends. CDR3 nucleotide sequence: TGTGCCAGCAGCTTAGGCGCTTACTCCTACGAGCAGTACTTC. Translated: CASSLGAYSYEQYF.

This rearrangement joins TRBV5-1 to TRBJ2-5, with a tentative D call TRBD1 (6 bases). The CDR3 runs to 15 residues. V was trimmed by 4 bases and J by 1 base, leaving 14 bases between them. The germline gives CDR1 SGHRS, CDR2 YFSETQ. CDR3 region: CASSTAQGFQETQYF. DNA of the CDR3: TGCGCCAGCAGCACAGCACAGGGATTCCAAGAGACCCAGTACTTC.

The rearrangement joins TRBV5-1 to TRBJ1-1; D possibly corresponds to TRBD1 (6 bases). The CDR3 has 16 residues. CDR1 and CDR2 (germline): SGHRS, YFSETQ. The V end lost 4 bases, the J end lost 4 bases, and 20 bases lay between the germline ends. The CDR3 reads CASSPAAGAMVTEAFF. In nucleotides, the CDR3 is TGCGCCAGCAGCCCCGCAGCGGGGGCGATGGTCACTGAAGCTTTCTTT.

This clone was observed a handful of times. The gene calls are TRBV30 and TRBJ2-1, with unresolved D. Germline V gives CDR1 GTSNPN, CDR2 SVGIG (reference sequence). The CDR3 extends over 13 amino acids. Between the trimmed V and J ends, which lost 4 bases and 1 base, there was a span of 8 bases. CDR3 sequence (DNA): TGTGCCTGGAAGTCGGGTTCCTACAATGAGCAGTTCTTC. Amino acid sequence: CAWKSGSYNEQFF.

This sequence joins TRBV5-1 and TRBJ2-1, with 8 positions matching TRBD1. CDR1 is SGHRS, CDR2 YFSETQ, per germline. Trimming removed 0 bases from V and 3 bases from J; junction bases left unmatched: 2. The CDR3 has 15 residues. The CDR3 loop is CASSLGGQVYNEQFF. CDR3 sequence (DNA): TGCGCCAGCAGCTTGGGGGGACAGGTCTACAATGAGCAGTTCTTC.

This clone was detected a few times. The chain carries TRBV6-1 and TRBJ2-3; perhaps TRBD2 as D (5 bases). Germline loops: CDR1 MNHNS, CDR2 SASEGT. There are 14 residues in the CDR3. The V and J ends lost 3 bases and 5 bases respectively, with 12 bases between them. This CDR3 is CASSDGGSGDTQYF. The CDR3 DNA sequence: TGTGCCAGCAGTGATGGAGGTTCGGGAGATACGCAGTATTTT.

The chain is built from TRBV6-6 and TRBJ1-1, with a possible D match to TRBD1 (5 bases). This CDR3 is built from 15 residues. CDR1 and CDR2 from the germline V gene are MNHNY and SVGAGI (reference sequence). V lost 0 bases, J lost 3 bases, and 11 bases lay in between. The CDR3 loop reads CASSYSGGSDTEAFF. CDR3 sequence (DNA): TGTGCCAGCAGTTACTCGGGGGGAAGTGACACTGAAGCTTTCTTT.

The CDR3 DNA reads as TGTGCCAGTAGTATAGACCGGGACAGGGGAGCTTTCTTT. Its translation is CASSIDRDRGAFF. The rearrangement links TRBV19 to TRBJ1-1, with TRBD1 matching over 10 bases. The germline CDR1 and CDR2 sequences are LNHDA and SQIVND (reference sequence). Losses at the gene ends were 0 bases for V and 10 bases for J; bases not matched to a gene: 2. CDR3 length equals 13 residues.